Each of the 29 T cell receptor beta chains below was sequenced from the same sample in a study of blood T cell repertoires in COVID-19. The protocol was immunoSEQ multiplex PCR, while the TCRdb copy is restricted to in-frame clones and leaves out a portion. Of 150,000 to 200,000 clones in the sample, over 80% were seen once. Sequencing was done on a sample of peripheral blood. These receptors originate from a woman between 40 and 50 years old with COVID-19, enrolled during active disease.

The chain recombines TRBV14 with TRBJ2-1; D is possibly TRBD1 (5 bases). The CDR3 loop spans 15 amino acids. Between the trimmed V and J ends, which lost 0 bases and 7 bases, there was a span of 13 bases. Germline-derived CDR1 and CDR2 are SGHDN and FVKESK. The CDR3 here is CASSQEWGIRNEQFF. The CDR3 DNA reads as TGTGCCAGCAGCCAAGAATGGGGCATTAGGAATGAGCAGTTCTTC.

The chain uses TRBV4-2 and TRBJ2-3; possible D gene TRBD1, 5 bases. V was clipped by 7 bases and J by 2 bases, with 16 bases between them. The CDR3 has 15 amino acids. Germline assignment: CDR1 LGHNA and CDR2 YNFKEQ. The CDR3 is CASTLSWGNTDTQYF. In DNA, the CDR3 is TGTGCCAGCACACTGTCTTGGGGCAACACAGATACGCAGTATTTT.

V gene TRBV7-9 combines with J gene TRBJ2-5, with D possibly TRBD1 on 5 matching bases. This CDR3 has 14 amino acids. Germline CDR1 reads SEHNR; CDR2 reads FQNEAQ (reference sequence). V was trimmed by 5 bases and J by 4 bases, leaving 14 bases between them. This chain's CDR3 is CASSPQSRAETQYF. For the CDR3, the DNA is TGTGCCAGCAGCCCCCAGAGCAGGGCAGAGACCCAGTACTTC.

This clone was detected only a few times. The CDR3 here is CASSLRGRNEKLFF. The CDR3 DNA reads TGTGCCAGCAGCCTAAGGGGCCGTAATGAAAAACTGTTTTTT. V and J are TRBV11-2 and TRBJ1-4; possibly TRBD1 for D (5 bases). Germline V gene lookup returns CDR1 SGHAT and CDR2 FQNNGV. The germline V and J ends were trimmed by 5 bases and 4 bases, with 11 bases remaining between them. This CDR3 is 14 amino acids long.

There are a few counts of this clone. J is TRBJ1-1 and V is TRBV14, with unresolved D. The CDR3 has 13 residues. V was cut by 4 bases and J by 5 bases, with 11 bases left in between. The germline V gene encodes CDR1 SGHDN and CDR2 FVKESK. The CDR3 DNA follows: TGTGCCAGCAGCCTCCAACTTGTGACTGAAGCTTTCTTT. Translated: CASSLQLVTEAFF.

The V call is TRBV25-1, the J call TRBJ1-1; no definite D call. The CDR3 loop spans 13 amino acids. From germline, CDR1 is MGHDK and CDR2 SYGVNS. The V end was cut by 5 bases, the J end by 6 bases, with 13 bases between. The chain's CDR3 is CASSRGGYAEAFF. The CDR3 nucleotides are TGTGCCAGCAGTCGAGGCGGTTACGCTGAAGCTTTCTTT.

V is TRBV5-1 and J is TRBJ2-7, with D possibly matching TRBD2 (6 bases). V shed 4 bases and J shed 0 bases, with 14 bases lying between them. The CDR3 runs to 15 residues. Germline values: CDR1 SGHRS, CDR2 YFSETQ. CDR3 region: CASSRTGTASYEQYF. The CDR3 DNA is TGCGCCAGCAGCCGTACCGGGACTGCCTCCTACGAGCAGTACTTC.

CDR3 DNA sequence: TGCGCCAGCAGCGGCCGTTCCTACGAGCAGTACTTC. Protein product: CASSGRSYEQYF. This chain links TRBV5-1 with TRBJ2-7; no firm D call. This CDR3 spans 12 amino acids. Trimming cost V 4 bases and J 1 base, with 6 bases left between them. Germline CDR1 is SGHRS and CDR2 is YFSETQ. Full variable domain (rest looked up from reference TRBV5-1 and TRBJ2-7): KAGVTQTPRYLIKTRGQQVTLSCSPISGHRSVSWYQQTPGQGLQFLFEYFSETQRNKGNFPGRFSGRQFSNSRSEMNVSTLELGDSALYLCASSGRSYEQYFGPGTRLTVT.

In DNA, the CDR3 is TGTGCCAGCAGCTCAACTAACTATGGCTACACCTTC. Its protein is CASSSTNYGYTF. The chain carries TRBV11-2 and TRBJ1-2, with unresolved D. Trimming took 4 bases from V and 0 from J, leaving 3 bases between them. The germline gives CDR1 SGHAT, CDR2 FQNNGV. This CDR3 spans 12 amino acids.

The V and J genes are TRBV4-1 and TRBJ2-7, with D maybe TRBD2 (6 bases). The CDR3 is made up of 15 amino acids. Deletions cut 0 bases from V and 6 bases from J, with 15 bases between. In germline, CDR1 is MGHRA, CDR2 YSYEKL. The CDR3 DNA reads as TGCGCCAGCAGCCAAGATCCCGGCGGGGTAGGCGAGCAGTACTTC. It codes for CASSQDPGGVGEQYF.

In its sample, this clone is medium-sized. The V and J genes are TRBV14 and TRBJ1-2, with 7 bases aligning to TRBD1. Germline V lookup: CDR1 SGHDN, CDR2 FVKESK. CDR3 length: 15 amino acids. Trimming took 4 bases from V and 4 from J; bases not matched to a gene: 9. The CDR3 DNA reads as TGTGCCAGCAGCCGGAGGGGGGACAGCCCCTATGGCTACACCTTC. The encoded protein is CASSRRGDSPYGYTF.

The chain joins TRBV28 to TRBJ1-2, with a possible D match to TRBD1 (6 bases). This CDR3 contains 13 residues. Germline V gene sequence: CDR1 MDHEN, CDR2 SYDVKM. V lost 6 bases to trimming and J lost 7 bases, with 15 bases between them. The CDR3 spells CASRSGGRIGYTF. DNA of the CDR3: TGTGCCAGCAGAAGCGGGGGGCGGATTGGCTACACCTTC.

This clone was counted a few times. The CDR3 loop is CASSYGGRGTYEQYF. The CDR3 DNA reads as TGTGCCAGCAGTTACGGTGGCAGGGGGACCTACGAGCAGTACTTC. The rearrangement uses TRBV6-5 and TRBJ2-7, with 7 bases aligning to TRBD1. V lost 2 bases, J lost 2 bases, and 6 bases stayed unmatched. CDR3 length: 15 amino acids. Germline values: CDR1 MNHEY, CDR2 SVGAGI.

The rearrangement uses TRBV14 and TRBJ1-6; TRBD1 agrees at 9 bases. From germline, CDR1 is SGHDN and CDR2 FVKESK. This CDR3 is 14 amino acids long. The junction had 2 bases not matched to a gene; V was cut back by 4 bases and J by 7 bases. Here the CDR3 reads CASSRDRANSPLHF. Written as DNA, the CDR3 is TGTGCCAGCAGCCGGGACAGGGCCAATTCACCCCTCCACTTT.

This chain connects TRBV6-5 to TRBJ1-5; TRBD1 might be the D (6 bases). The germline V gene has CDR1 MNHEY and CDR2 SVGAGI. The CDR3 contains 12 residues. V shed 9 bases and J shed 4 bases, with 10 bases lying between them. The CDR3 DNA reads as TGTGCCAGTACAGGACAGAATCAGCCCCAGCATTTT. Amino acids: CASTGQNQPQHF.

For this clone: Other DNA sequences from this sample encode an identical CDR3 as well. This chain links TRBV5-8 with TRBJ2-1, with D tentatively TRBD2 (6 bases). The germline CDR1 and CDR2 sequences are SGHTS and YDEGEE. The CDR3 contains 15 residues. V shed 1 base and J shed 0 bases, with 8 bases lying between them. This CDR3 is CASSLSGSSYNEQFF. CDR3 nucleotides: TGTGCCAGCAGCTTGTCCGGGAGCTCCTACAATGAGCAGTTCTTC.

V and J are TRBV4-1 and TRBJ1-4, with 7 positions matching TRBD1. The CDR3 covers 17 residues. Unmatched junction bases numbered 16, after V lost 10 bases and J lost 2 bases. Looked up from germline, CDR1 is MGHRA and CDR2 is YSYEKL. The CDR3 nucleotides are TGCGCCACCCGAAGCGGAGGGGGCGGTACGACTAATGAAAAACTGTTTTTT. It codes for CATRSGGGGTTNEKLFF.

V gene TRBV5-6 combines with J gene TRBJ2-2, with a possible D match to TRBD1 (7 bases). V was cut by 6 bases and J by 1 base, with 16 bases left in between. CDR1 SGHDT and CDR2 YYEEEE come from the germline V gene. CDR3 length equals 16 residues. The CDR3 protein is CASTPGGTVNTGELFF. CDR3 coding DNA: TGTGCCAGCACCCCAGGGGGGACGGTGAACACCGGGGAGCTGTTTTTT.

V and J are TRBV7-3 and TRBJ1-2; 8 positions agree with TRBD1. CDR3 length equals 14 residues. CDR1 is SGHTA and CDR2 is FQGTGA in the germline V gene. V shed 5 bases, J shed 7 bases, and the junction held 9 bases outside the gene matches. The DNA for the CDR3 is TGTGCCAGCAGCCAAAACCAGGGGGCGGGTGGCTACACCTTC. Protein product: CASSQNQGAGGYTF.

In its sample, this clone was seen once. The genes are TRBV6-5 and TRBJ1-5, with 7 bases that match TRBD1. Per the germline V gene, CDR1 is MNHEY and CDR2 is SVGAGI. The V segment lost 6 bases and the J segment 1 base; nucleotides outside the gene matches: 3. The CDR3 loop spans 14 amino acids. CDR3 region: CASRGDRSNQPQHF. For the CDR3, the DNA is TGTGCCAGCAGGGGGGACAGAAGCAATCAGCCCCAGCATTTT.

This clone was counted only a few times. V gene TRBV29-1 combines with J gene TRBJ2-7, with 8 bases lining up with TRBD2. Looked up from germline, CDR1 is SQVTM and CDR2 is ANQGSEA. The trim removed 4 bases at V and 7 bases at J, leaving 9 bases unmatched. The CDR3 is 13 amino acids. The DNA of the CDR3 is TGCAGCGTTGTGGGACTAGGGTTCGGAGAGCAGTACTTC. Translated, it gives CSVVGLGFGEQYF.

The chain joins TRBV5-1 to TRBJ2-3; D gene uncertain. The CDR3 is 11 residues long. V was cut by 2 bases and J by 5 bases, with 3 bases left in between. The germline gives CDR1 SGHRS, CDR2 YFSETQ. This CDR3 reads CASSFRDTQYF. In DNA form, the CDR3 reads TGCGCCAGCAGCTTTCGAGATACGCAGTATTTT. Complete variable domain (other parts from reference TRBV5-1 and TRBJ2-3): KAGVTQTPRYLIKTRGQQVTLSCSPISGHRSVSWYQQTPGQGLQFLFEYFSETQRNKGNFPGRFSGRQFSNSRSEMNVSTLELGDSALYLCASSFRDTQYFGPGTRLTVL.

The chain couples TRBV19 to TRBJ1-2; a possible D gene is TRBD1 (5 bases). The CDR3 length is 15 residues. V was pared by 5 bases and J by 5 bases, with 18 bases between. Germline lookup yields CDR1 LNHDA and CDR2 SQIVND (reference sequence). Written as DNA, the CDR3 is TGTGCCAGTAGTGATTCTACAGGTTTCGGGTATGGCTACACCTTC. Translating it yields CASSDSTGFGYGYTF.

This clone has just a few counts. The genes are TRBV28 and TRBJ2-5, with 8 bases matching TRBD1. In germline, CDR1 is MDHEN, CDR2 SYDVKM. The CDR3 extends over 13 amino acids. The ends lost 6 bases at V and 5 bases at J; junction bases unmatched: 5. In DNA, the CDR3 is TGTGCCAGCAGAACTACAGGGGGGGAGACCCAGTACTTC. Its translation: CASRTTGGETQYF.

The chain joins TRBV27 to TRBJ1-2; TRBD1 matches at 7 bases. The junction had 16 bases not matched to a gene; V was cut back by 6 bases and J by 0 bases. Germline CDR1 and CDR2: MNHEY and SMNVEV (reference sequence). This CDR3 spans 18 amino acids. CDR3 protein: CASRPWGTVLQANYGYTF. The CDR3 nucleotides are TGTGCCAGCAGACCCTGGGGGACAGTTCTACAAGCTAACTATGGCTACACCTTC.

The gene calls are TRBV29-1 and TRBJ2-5; TRBD2 aligns across 10 bases. The length of the CDR3 is 12 residues. The germline V gene encodes CDR1 SQVTM and CDR2 ANQGSEA. V shed 5 bases, J shed 6 bases, and the junction held 3 bases outside the gene matches. The CDR3 DNA reads TGCAGCGTTCTAGCGGGAGCACAGACCCAGTACTTC. It encodes CSVLAGAQTQYF.

Notes on this clone: This CDR3 is also generated by other DNA sequences in the sample. The rearrangement joins TRBV12-3 or TRBV12-4 to TRBJ1-2; tentatively, D is TRBD1 (5 bases). Deletions cut 6 bases from V and 1 base from J, with 9 bases between. This CDR3 spans 13 amino acids. CDR3 DNA sequence: TGTGCCAGCAGCAAGACAGATAACTATGGCTACACCTTC. Its translation: CASSKTDNYGYTF.

This chain uses TRBV19 with TRBJ2-3, with 12 nucleotides matching TRBD2. J lost 5 bases, V lost 3 bases, and 9 bases had no gene match. CDR1 LNHDA and CDR2 SQIVND come from the germline V gene (reference sequence). This CDR3 has 17 residues. In DNA form, the CDR3 reads TGTGCCAGTAGTATGGGTGCTAGCGGGGGGGCCCAAGATACGCAGTATTTT. The encoded protein is CASSMGASGGAQDTQYF.

DNA for the CDR3: TGTGCCAGCAGCTTGATGCGGGGGGAAAAGACCCAGTACTTC. Protein product: CASSLMRGEKTQYF. The chain combines TRBV5-4 with TRBJ2-5, with TRBD2 matching over 8 bases. The CDR3 has 14 amino acids. V shed 1 base and J 6 bases; nucleotides not matched to a gene: 5. Germline CDR1 and CDR2: SGHNT and YYREEE (reference sequence).